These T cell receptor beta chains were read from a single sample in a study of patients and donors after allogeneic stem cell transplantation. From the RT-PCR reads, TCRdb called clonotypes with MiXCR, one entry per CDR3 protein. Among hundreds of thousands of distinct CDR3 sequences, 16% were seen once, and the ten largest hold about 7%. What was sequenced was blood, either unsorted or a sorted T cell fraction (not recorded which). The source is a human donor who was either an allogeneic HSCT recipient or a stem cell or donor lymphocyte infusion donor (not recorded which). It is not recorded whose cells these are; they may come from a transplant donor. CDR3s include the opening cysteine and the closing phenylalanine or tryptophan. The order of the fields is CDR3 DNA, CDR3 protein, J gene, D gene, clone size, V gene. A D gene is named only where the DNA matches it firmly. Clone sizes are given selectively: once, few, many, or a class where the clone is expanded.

TGTGCCAGCAGCCAAGAAGGGACTAGCGGTCGAGAGACCCAGTACTTC CASSQEGTSGRETQYF TRBJ2-5 TRBD2 - TRBV4-2
TGTGCCAGCTCACCGAGGCAGGACTCCTACGAGCAGTACTTC CASSPRQDSYEQYF TRBJ2-7 - - TRBV18
TGTGCCAGCAGCTTAGGTCGGGGGGTAAATGAGCAGTTCTTC CASSLGRGVNEQFF TRBJ2-1 TRBD2 - TRBV7-6
TGTGCCAGCAGCCAAGGAGTTGGTCGGGAGGGCACAGATACGCAGTATTTT CASSQGVGREGTDTQYF TRBJ2-3 TRBD2 - TRBV3-1
TGCAGTGCTAGACAGGGTAGCGGGAATGCCTACGAGCAGTACTTC CSARQGSGNAYEQYF TRBJ2-7 TRBD2 few TRBV20-1
TGTGCCAGCAGTTTGCCCCGGACAGGGCTTGGGGAGCAGTTCTTC CASSLPRTGLGEQFF TRBJ2-1 TRBD1 few TRBV28
TGTGCCAGCAGCCGACGACAGGGAGGTGATACGCAGTATTTT CASSRRQGGDTQYF TRBJ2-3 - - TRBV11-3
TGTGCCAGCAGCCCCCGGACAGGGGTGGGAGACACTGAAGCTTTCTTT CASSPRTGVGDTEAFF TRBJ1-1 TRBD1 few TRBV9
TGTGCCAGCAGCTCCGGGGGAAAGTTAGATACGCAGTATTTT CASSSGGKLDTQYF TRBJ2-3 - few TRBV7-3
TGTGCCAGCAGTCGGGGACTTCCCCCCTACGAGCAGTACTTC CASSRGLPPYEQYF TRBJ2-7 - few TRBV6-2/TRBV6-3
TGTGCCAGCAGGTCTGGCGGTACCTACAATGAGCAGTTCTTC CASRSGGTYNEQFF TRBJ2-1 - - TRBV2
TGTGCCAGTAGTATAGATGGGGGAAGCAATCAGCCCCAGCATTTT CASSIDGGSNQPQHF TRBJ1-5 - - TRBV19
TGCGCCAGCAGCTCCGCCAGGGCAACTAATGAAAAACTGTTTTTT CASSSARATNEKLFF TRBJ1-4 - - TRBV5-1
TGTGCCAGCAGCTTGGCCATTCCGGGGGGACTAGATACGCAGTATTTT CASSLAIPGGLDTQYF TRBJ2-3 TRBD2 - TRBV5-6
TGCGCCAGCAGCCAAGACTACGGGACAGGGCGCTACGAGCAGTACTTC CASSQDYGTGRYEQYF TRBJ2-7 TRBD1 many TRBV4-3
TGCAGTGCTACGGAGCGGGGGCTAAGAGATGAGCAGTTCTTC CSATERGLRDEQFF TRBJ2-1 TRBD2 - TRBV20-1
TGTGCCAGCAGCTTAGTTGGGACTATCTCCTACGAGCAGTACTTC CASSLVGTISYEQYF TRBJ2-7 TRBD2 few TRBV7-6
TGTGCCACCAGTGATCCCTCGAGGGCGGGTGGCTACACCTTC CATSDPSRAGGYTF TRBJ1-2 - - TRBV24-1
TGTGCCAGCAGAATGGGATCCCAGGGCTCACCCCTCCACTTT CASRMGSQGSPLHF TRBJ1-6 - - TRBV12-3/TRBV12-4
TGCAGTGCACCCCCGGGACAGGGGGCGCGGGAGCAGTACTTC CSAPPGQGAREQYF TRBJ2-7 TRBD1 few TRBV20-1
TGTGCCAGCAGTTTATCTGGACCTTCCTACGAGCAGTACTTC CASSLSGPSYEQYF TRBJ2-7 - few TRBV27
TGTGCCTGGAGTCCAGGGTCAATCTACGAGCAGTACTTC CAWSPGSIYEQYF TRBJ2-7 - few TRBV30
TGTGCCAGCAGCCCGGAAGGGGGCAGCTACAATCAGCCCCAGCATTTT CASSPEGGSYNQPQHF TRBJ1-5 TRBD1 few TRBV11-2
TGTGCCAGCAGCTCGAGGGGACCGAACTATGGCTACACCTTC CASSSRGPNYGYTF TRBJ1-2 - - TRBV11-2
TGTGCCAGCAGCCCCGGGACAGGGGCGAATCAGCCCCAGCATTTT CASSPGTGANQPQHF TRBJ1-5 TRBD1 few TRBV6-1
TGTGCCACCAGCAGAGATGTAGCGGGGGGGCCTCGATATACGCAGTATTTT CATSRDVAGGPRYTQYF TRBJ2-3 TRBD2 - TRBV15
TGTGCCAGCAGCGGGTCTAGCGGGGTATTCTACAATGAGCAGTTCTTC CASSGSSGVFYNEQFF TRBJ2-1 TRBD2 once TRBV9
TGTGCCAGCATAAGGGGCCAGCCCCAGCATTTT CASIRGQPQHF TRBJ1-5 - - TRBV25-1
TGTGCCAGCAGTTACAGATGGCCGAGGGAGGCTTTCTTT CASSYRWPREAFF TRBJ1-1 - - TRBV6-6
TGTGCCACCAGCAGAGAATGGGCCTACGAGCAGTACTTC CATSREWAYEQYF TRBJ2-7 - few TRBV15
TGTGCCAGCAGTTACGGGGTTGCCGGGGAGCTGTTTTTT CASSYGVAGELFF TRBJ2-2 - - TRBV6-5
TGTGCCAGCAGTCTAGATGGGACCCAGTACTTC CASSLDGTQYF TRBJ2-5 - - TRBV12-3/TRBV12-4
TGTGCCAGCAGCAAAGGGGAGTGGGATCCCCACAATGAGCAGTTCTTC CASSKGEWDPHNEQFF TRBJ2-1 - - TRBV21-1
TGTGCCAGCAGCTCCTCCGGGACAGTATACAATGAGCAGTTCTTC CASSSSGTVYNEQFF TRBJ2-1 TRBD1 - TRBV5-5
TGTGCCAGCAGGTTACAGAATTTCATGAACACTGAAGCTTTCTTT CASRLQNFMNTEAFF TRBJ1-1 - - TRBV2
TGCGCCAGCAGCAGTGGAGGGGGCAGGGGGGAGTTCTTC CASSSGGGRGEFF TRBJ2-1 - few TRBV5-1
TGTGCCAGCAGCCCTCGGGACAGGGCATTCACAGATACGCAGTATTTT CASSPRDRAFTDTQYF TRBJ2-3 TRBD1 few TRBV4-2
TGCAGTGCTCCAGGGAGCAGGGTGGGAGAGACCCAGTACTTC CSAPGSRVGETQYF TRBJ2-5 - - TRBV20-1
TGTGCCAGCATTGGTATTGGCCGCCCGGGACAGGTGTCAGATACGCAGTATTTT CASIGIGRPGQVSDTQYF TRBJ2-3 TRBD1 few TRBV6-4
TGTGCCAGCAGTTCCAGGACAGGAGGCGAGCAGTACTTC CASSSRTGGEQYF TRBJ2-7 TRBD1 - TRBV27
TGCAGTGCTAGAAAGCCTAGCGGAGTCTACGAGCAGTACTTC CSARKPSGVYEQYF TRBJ2-7 TRBD2 - TRBV20-1
TGTGCCAGCAGCCCAGAAGCTTTCTTT CASSPEAFF TRBJ1-1 - - TRBV12-3/TRBV12-4
TGTGCCAGCAGCCCACGGGGGGGGCTAGCGGGAGCCGGGGAGCTGTTTTTT CASSPRGGLAGAGELFF TRBJ2-2 TRBD2 - TRBV7-2
TGTGCCAGCAGCCCCGCGTCTACAGGGCCGCCACGGTCTTTCTTT CASSPASTGPPRSFF TRBJ1-1 - few TRBV4-2
TGTGCCACCAGTGAGCCGGGACAGGGCAACAATGAGCAGTTCTTC CATSEPGQGNNEQFF TRBJ2-1 TRBD1 many TRBV24-1
TGCAGTGCTATCCTTGTACGGGGCACCACAGATACGCAGTATTTT CSAILVRGTTDTQYF TRBJ2-3 - - TRBV20-1
TGTGCCAGCAGGGATCGACTAGCGGGGGCACTACAGTACTTC CASRDRLAGALQYF TRBJ2-7 TRBD2 - TRBV12-3/TRBV12-4
TGCAGTGCTATAGGGACCCAACTCGATACGCAGTATTTT CSAIGTQLDTQYF TRBJ2-3 - - TRBV20-1